The 2 T cell receptor beta chains presented below share a single source sample, sequenced in a study of blood T cell repertoires in COVID-19. This table comes from immunoSEQ multiplex PCR, and its TCRdb copy is limited to in-frame clones, with some not included. The sample has some 310,000 clones, 90% seen once. The sample comprised peripheral blood. The receptors were sampled from a woman in her twenties or thirties with COVID-19, enrolled during active disease.

The J gene is TRBJ1-6, the V gene TRBV6-6; TRBD1 matches at 9 bases. Germline CDR1 is MNHNY and CDR2 is SVGAGI (reference sequence). V shed 2 bases, J shed 11 bases, and the junction held 7 bases outside the gene matches. The CDR3 extends over 15 amino acids. This CDR3 reads CASSYPGQGQAPLHF. CDR3 nucleotides: TGTGCCAGCAGTTACCCGGGACAGGGTCAGGCACCCCTCCACTTT.

CDR3 residues: CASGGLAMDQPQHF. CDR3 sequence (DNA): TGTGCCTCCGGAGGGTTAGCGATGGATCAGCCCCAGCATTTT. This chain links TRBV19 with TRBJ1-5; D is undetermined. Between the trimmed V and J ends, which lost 11 bases and 5 bases, there was a span of 19 bases. CDR1 and CDR2 (germline): LNHDA, SQIVND (reference sequence). This CDR3 is built from 14 residues.